This TCR beta chain stems from a study of CD8+CD57+ T cells in acquired aplastic anemia. General observations from the study: Patients showed no significant difference from controls in CD8+ Simpson's diversity.

This CDR3 has 15 amino acids. Trimming stripped 2 bases from V and 0 bases from J, with 10 bases between. Germline assignment: CDR1 SNHLY and CDR2 FYNNEI. The TCR beta profiling, which covered VDJ combination and CDR3 sequence, was carried out using genomic DNA as the template. TCRdb independently ran MiXCR on the reads; one entry per CDR3 protein. The sample has under 250,000 distinct CDR3 sequences; less than 75% are singletons. The patients chosen for sequencing had shown expansion of CD8+CD57+ cells (detected by flow cytometry). For this clonotype: Its target is not known.

The sequencing sample was made of sorted CD4+, CD8+, or CD8+CD57+ T cells (not recorded which) from PBMCs. The chain uses TRBV2 and TRBJ1-2; no clear D gene. The receptor comes from a human donor with aplastic anemia. The CDR3, as DNA: TGTGCCAGCAGTGAACTAGACCCCCCTAACTATGGCTACACCTTC. It codes for CASSELDPPNYGYTF.